This T cell receptor (beta chain) was recorded in a study of healthy donors' naive CD4 and CD8 T cells. Regarding the study as a whole: Homeostatic proliferation of naive T cells was not examined as a bias source.

Starting from approximately 500 ng of total RNA, TCR libraries were made with linear amplification. One entry per CDR3 protein results from TCRdb running MiXCR on the reads. This sample carries roughly 200,000 distinct CDR3 sequences, about 70% of them seen once, and the ten largest clones take 2% to 2.5%. This clonotype appeared once. Antigen: not known. The CDR3 totals 13 residues. With 2 bases removed from V and 3 bases from J, the gap between germline ends came to 10 bases. Germline CDR1 GTSNPN, CDR2 SVGIG (reference sequence). The source material was naive CD4+ and CD8+ T cells sorted from blood, pooled from several donors. This clonotype originated in a pool of human donors in good health; the sample pools cells from several healthy donors. The gene calls are TRBV30 and TRBJ1-1, with D possibly matching TRBD1 (5 bases). The CDR3: CAWSTRGDTEAFF. The CDR3 DNA sequence: TGTGCCTGGAGTACCCGGGGGGACACTGAAGCTTTCTTT.